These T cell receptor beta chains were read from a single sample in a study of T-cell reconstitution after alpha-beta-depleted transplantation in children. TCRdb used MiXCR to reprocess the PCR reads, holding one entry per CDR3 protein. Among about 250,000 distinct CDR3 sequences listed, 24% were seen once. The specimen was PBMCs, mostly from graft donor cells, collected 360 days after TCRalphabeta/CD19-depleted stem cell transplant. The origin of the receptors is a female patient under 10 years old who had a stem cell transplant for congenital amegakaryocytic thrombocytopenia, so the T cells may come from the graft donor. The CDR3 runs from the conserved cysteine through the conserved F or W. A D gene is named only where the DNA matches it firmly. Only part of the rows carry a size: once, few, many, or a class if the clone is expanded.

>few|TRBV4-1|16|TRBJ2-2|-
TGCGCCAGCAGCCAAGGCGTGTGGACACGTGGCGGGGAGCTGTTTTTT
CASSQGVWTRGGELFF
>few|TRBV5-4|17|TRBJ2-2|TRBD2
TGTGCCAGCAGCTCCGCCCTAGCGGGGCAGAACACCGGGGAGCTGTTTTTT
CASSSALAGQNTGELFF
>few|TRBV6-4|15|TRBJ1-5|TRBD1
TGTGCCAGCGCCCAACAGGGGGCAAAGAATCAGCCCCAGCATTTT
CASAQQGAKNQPQHF
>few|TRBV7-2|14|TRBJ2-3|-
TGTGCCAGCAGCCGAACTCTGGGCACAGATACGCAGTATTTT
CASSRTLGTDTQYF
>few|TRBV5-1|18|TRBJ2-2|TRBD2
TGCGCCAGCAGCTTGGGTTCCCCTGCGGGAGCTAACACCGGGGAGCTGTTTTTT
CASSLGSPAGANTGELFF
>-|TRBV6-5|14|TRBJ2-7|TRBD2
TGTGCCAGCAGTTACAGGCTAGGGGAGGGCGAGCAGTACTTC
CASSYRLGEGEQYF
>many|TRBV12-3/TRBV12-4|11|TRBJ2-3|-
TGTGCCAGCAGCGAAACAGATACGCAGTATTTT
CASSETDTQYF
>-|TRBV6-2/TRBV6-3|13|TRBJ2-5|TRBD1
TGTGCCAGCCGAAGAGGGGGCCTGGAGACCCAGTACTTC
CASRRGGLETQYF
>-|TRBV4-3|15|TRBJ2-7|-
TGCGCCAGCAGCCTCGGCCGGGGTGTGAGATACGAGCAGTACTTC
CASSLGRGVRYEQYF
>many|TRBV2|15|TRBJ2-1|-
TGTGCCAGCAGTAAACTAGCATTGAGAGACAATGAGCAGTTCTTC
CASSKLALRDNEQFF
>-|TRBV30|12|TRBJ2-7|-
TGTGCCTGGGGACGGAGCTCCTACGAGCAGTACTTC
CAWGRSSYEQYF
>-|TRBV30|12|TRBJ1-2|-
TGTGCCTGGAGCGCCGCCTACTATGGCTACACCTTC
CAWSAAYYGYTF
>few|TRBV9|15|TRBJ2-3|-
TGTGCCAGCAGCGTAGCCCTGCGATTCACAGATACGCAGTATTTT
CASSVALRFTDTQYF
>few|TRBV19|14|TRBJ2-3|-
TGTGCCAGTAGGTCAAACCAGGGGAAAGATACGCAGTATTTT
CASRSNQGKDTQYF
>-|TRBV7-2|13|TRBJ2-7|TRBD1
TGTGCCAGCAGCCCGGGACAGGGGGATCGGCAGTACTTC
CASSPGQGDRQYF
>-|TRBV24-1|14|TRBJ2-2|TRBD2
TGTGCCACCAGTGGACTAGCGGGGGCCGGGGAGCTGTTTTTT
CATSGLAGAGELFF
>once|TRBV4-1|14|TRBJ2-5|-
TGCGCCAGCAGCCAAGTTAACTTGGTGGAGACCCAGTACTTC
CASSQVNLVETQYF
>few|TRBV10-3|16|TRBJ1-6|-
TGTGCCATCAGTGAGTTGATTATGCGAGGTAATTCACCCCTCCACTTT
CAISELIMRGNSPLHF
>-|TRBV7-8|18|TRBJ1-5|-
TGTGCCAGCAGCTATCCCCTCACGGGGGTAGGAGGCAATCAGCCCCAGCATTTT
CASSYPLTGVGGNQPQHF
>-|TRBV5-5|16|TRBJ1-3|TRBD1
TGTGCCAGCAGCTTGGAGCAGGGGGCGGCTGGAAACACCATATATTTT
CASSLEQGAAGNTIYF
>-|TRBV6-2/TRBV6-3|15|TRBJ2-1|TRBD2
TGTGCCAGCAGTTACTCGAGACTAGCGGACAATGAGCAGTTCTTC
CASSYSRLADNEQFF
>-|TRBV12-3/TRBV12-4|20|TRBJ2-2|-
TGTGCCAGCAGTTTAAAGCTCAGGGGAATACTCTCCGAGAACACCGGGGAGCTGTTTTTT
CASSLKLRGILSENTGELFF
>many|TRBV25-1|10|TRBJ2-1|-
TGTGCCAGCAGGGCCCATGAGCAGTTCTTC
CASRAHEQFF
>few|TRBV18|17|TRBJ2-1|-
TGTGCCAGCTCATTTTTGAATAGCGGAGATTTCTACAATGAGCAGTTCTTC
CASSFLNSGDFYNEQFF
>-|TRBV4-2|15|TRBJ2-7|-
TGTGCCAGCAGCCAAGCGGAGACAGCCACCTACGAGCAGTACTTC
CASSQAETATYEQYF
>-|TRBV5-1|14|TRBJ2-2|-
TGCGCCAGCAGTCGCACTAGGAACGACGGGGAGCTGTTTTTT
CASSRTRNDGELFF
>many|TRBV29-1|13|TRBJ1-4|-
TGCAGCGTTGAGTTGGGAACTAATGAAAAACTGTTTTTT
CSVELGTNEKLFF
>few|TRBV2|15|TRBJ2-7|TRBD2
TGTGCCAGCAGTGAAGTCCCTAGCGGGAAATACGAGCAGTACTTC
CASSEVPSGKYEQYF
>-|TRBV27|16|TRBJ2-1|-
TGTGCCAGCAGTTTCTTGGGACACCTTTTAGACAATGAGCAGTTCTTC
CASSFLGHLLDNEQFF
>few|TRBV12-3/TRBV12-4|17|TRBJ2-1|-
TGTGCCAGCAGTTTTCTCATAGAGATCCCCGCTGCGCGGGAGCAGTTCTTC
CASSFLIEIPAAREQFF
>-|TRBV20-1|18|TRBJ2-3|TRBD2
TGCAGTGCTAGAGCGCGGGCTAGCGGGAGAGGTGGCACAGATACGCAGTATTTT
CSARARASGRGGTDTQYF
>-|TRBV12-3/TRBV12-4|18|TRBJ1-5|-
TGTGCCAGCAGTTGGGGCGAGGGCAGCCCTTATAGCAATCAGCCCCAGCATTTT
CASSWGEGSPYSNQPQHF
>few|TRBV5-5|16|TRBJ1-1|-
TGTGCCAGCAGCCTGTCTAGACTCTCGATTAACACTGAAGCTTTCTTT
CASSLSRLSINTEAFF
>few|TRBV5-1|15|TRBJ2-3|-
TGCGCCAGCAGCTTGGGCGACAGGATCACAGATACGCAGTATTTT
CASSLGDRITDTQYF
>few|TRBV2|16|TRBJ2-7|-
TGTGCCAGCAGTGGACAAAGCGAGATTTTGTTGCGCGAGCAGTACTTC
CASSGQSEILLREQYF
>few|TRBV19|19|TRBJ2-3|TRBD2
TGTGCCAGTAGTATAATGACTAGCGGGGGGGATCGAGGCACAGATACGCAGTATTTT
CASSIMTSGGDRGTDTQYF
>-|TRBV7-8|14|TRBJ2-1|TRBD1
TGTGCCAGCAGCCGGCTACAGGGGGAGAATGAGCAGTTCTTC
CASSRLQGENEQFF
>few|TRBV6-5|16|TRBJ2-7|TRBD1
TGTGCCAGCAGTTCCGGGCCGGGACAGGGACCCTACGAGCAGTACTTC
CASSSGPGQGPYEQYF
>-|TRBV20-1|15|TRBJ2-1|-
TGCAGTGCTAGAGGGGGAGGCCAGTATGGGTGGGAGCAGTTCTTC
CSARGGGQYGWEQFF
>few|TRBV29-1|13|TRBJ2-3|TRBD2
TGCAGCGCAGCGGGACGGCTAATGAATACGCAGTATTTT
CSAAGRLMNTQYF
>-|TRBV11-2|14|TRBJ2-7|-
TGTGCCAGCAGCCGAACCGGGACGGGCTACGAGCAGTACTTC
CASSRTGTGYEQYF